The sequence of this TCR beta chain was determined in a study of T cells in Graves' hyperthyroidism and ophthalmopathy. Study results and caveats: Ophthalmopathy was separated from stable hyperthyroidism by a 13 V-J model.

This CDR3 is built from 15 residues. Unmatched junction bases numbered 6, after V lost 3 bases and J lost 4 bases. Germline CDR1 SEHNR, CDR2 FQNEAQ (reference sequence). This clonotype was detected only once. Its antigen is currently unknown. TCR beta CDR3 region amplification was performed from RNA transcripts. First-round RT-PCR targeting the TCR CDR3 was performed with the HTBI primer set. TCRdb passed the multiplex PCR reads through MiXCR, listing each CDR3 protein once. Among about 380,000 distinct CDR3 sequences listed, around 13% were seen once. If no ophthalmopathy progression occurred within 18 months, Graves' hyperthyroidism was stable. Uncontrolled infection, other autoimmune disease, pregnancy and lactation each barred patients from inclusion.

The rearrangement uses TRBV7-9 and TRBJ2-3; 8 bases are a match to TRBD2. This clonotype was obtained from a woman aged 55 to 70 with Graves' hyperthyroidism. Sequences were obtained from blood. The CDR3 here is CASSLAGRGSDTQYF. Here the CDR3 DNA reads TGTGCCAGCAGCTTGGCCGGGAGGGGGTCAGATACGCAGTATTTT.